This T cell receptor beta chain was sequenced for a study of radiation and T cells in renal cell carcinoma. Regarding the study as a whole: Top tumor clonotypes rose in blood 2 weeks post-radiation, then contracted.

About this clone: Its cognate antigen is unknown.

Only in-frame clones appear in the TCRdb table, and some are missing; sequencing was by immunoSEQ multiplex PCR. The sample gives some 120,000 clones, roughly four fifths of which show up once; 4.5% to 7% is in the top ten. Time point reported: blood 2 weeks post-SBRT. The treatment was: 15 Gy SBRT to primary tumor, nephrectomy 4 weeks later. After SBRT, blood was collected at 2 and 4 weeks, plus baseline. Clear cell pathology was present in this patient's renal cell carcinoma. V was shortened by 4 bases and J by 0 bases, with 9 bases between the two germline ends. Germline V gives CDR1 SGHRS, CDR2 YFSETQ. The CDR3 consists of 14 residues.

Here the sequenced sample was blood, taken from a patient whose treatment included radiotherapy and nephrectomy. This clonotype was sampled from a man aged 50-59 years with renal cell carcinoma. This chain joins TRBV5-1 and TRBJ2-3, with unresolved D. CDR3 DNA sequence: TGCGCCAGCAGCCCGGACGGAAGCACAGATACGCAGTATTTT. It yields the protein CASSPDGSTDTQYF.